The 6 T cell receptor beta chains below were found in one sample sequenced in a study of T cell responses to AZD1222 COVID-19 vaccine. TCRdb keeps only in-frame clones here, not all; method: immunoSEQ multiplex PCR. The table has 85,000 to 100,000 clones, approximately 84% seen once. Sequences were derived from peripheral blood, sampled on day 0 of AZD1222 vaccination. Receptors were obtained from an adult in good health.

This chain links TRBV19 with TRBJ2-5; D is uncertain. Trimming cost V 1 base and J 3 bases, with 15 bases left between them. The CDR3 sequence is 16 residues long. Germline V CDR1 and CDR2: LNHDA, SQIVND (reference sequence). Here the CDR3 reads CASSIGGSWAEETQYF. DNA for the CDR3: TGTGCCAGTAGTATAGGGGGATCATGGGCCGAAGAGACCCAGTACTTC.

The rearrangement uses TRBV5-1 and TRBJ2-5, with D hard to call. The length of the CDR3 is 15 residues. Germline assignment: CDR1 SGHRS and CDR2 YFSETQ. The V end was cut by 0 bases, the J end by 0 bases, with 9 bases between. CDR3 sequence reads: CASSLAVSNQETQYF. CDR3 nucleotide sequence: TGCGCCAGCAGCTTGGCTGTCTCCAACCAAGAGACCCAGTACTTC. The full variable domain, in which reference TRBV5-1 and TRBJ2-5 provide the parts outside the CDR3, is KAGVTQTPRYLIKTRGQQVTLSCSPISGHRSVSWYQQTPGQGLQFLFEYFSETQRNKGNFPGRFSGRQFSNSRSEMNVSTLELGDSALYLCASSLAVSNQETQYFGPGTRLLVL.

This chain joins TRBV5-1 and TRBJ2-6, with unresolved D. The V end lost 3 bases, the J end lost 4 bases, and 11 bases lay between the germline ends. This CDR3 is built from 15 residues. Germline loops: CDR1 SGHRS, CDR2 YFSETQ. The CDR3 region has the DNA TGCGCCAGCAGCTATTTTACGTCCGGGGCCAACGTCCTGACTTTC. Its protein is CASSYFTSGANVLTF.

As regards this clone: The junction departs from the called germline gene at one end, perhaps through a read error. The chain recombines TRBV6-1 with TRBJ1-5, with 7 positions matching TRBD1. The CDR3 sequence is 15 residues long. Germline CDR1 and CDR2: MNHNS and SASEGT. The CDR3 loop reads CASREDRASNQPQHF. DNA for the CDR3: TGTGCCAGCAGAGAAGACAGGGCGAGCAATCAGCCCCAGCATTTT.

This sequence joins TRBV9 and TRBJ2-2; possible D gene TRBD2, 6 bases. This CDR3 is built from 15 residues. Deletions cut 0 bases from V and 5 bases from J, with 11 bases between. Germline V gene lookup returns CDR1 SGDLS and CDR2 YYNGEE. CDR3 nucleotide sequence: TGTGCCAGCAGCGTAGCTCCTGGGGGGACCGGGGAGCTGTTTTTT. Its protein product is CASSVAPGGTGELFF.

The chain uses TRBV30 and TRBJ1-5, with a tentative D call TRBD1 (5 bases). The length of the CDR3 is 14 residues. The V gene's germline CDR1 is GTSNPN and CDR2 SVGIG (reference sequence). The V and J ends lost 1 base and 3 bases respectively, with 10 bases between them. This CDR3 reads CAWSGDGYNQPQHF. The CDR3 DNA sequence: TGTGCCTGGAGTGGGGACGGGTACAATCAGCCCCAGCATTTT.